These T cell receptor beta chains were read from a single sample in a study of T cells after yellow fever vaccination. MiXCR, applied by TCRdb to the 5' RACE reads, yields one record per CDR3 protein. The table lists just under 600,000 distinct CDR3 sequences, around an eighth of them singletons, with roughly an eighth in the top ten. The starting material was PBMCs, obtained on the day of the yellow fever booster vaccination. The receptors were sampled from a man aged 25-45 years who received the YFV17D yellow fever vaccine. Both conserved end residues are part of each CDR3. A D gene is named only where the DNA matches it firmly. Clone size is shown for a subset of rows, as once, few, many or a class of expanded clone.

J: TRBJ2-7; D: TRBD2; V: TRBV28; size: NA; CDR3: CASSLRAGGSHEQYF; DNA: TGTGCCAGCAGTCTCCGGGCGGGAGGGAGCCACGAGCAGTACTTC
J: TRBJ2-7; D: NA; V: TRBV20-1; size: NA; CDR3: CSASGSISREQYF; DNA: TGCAGTGCTAGCGGGAGCATCTCTCGGGAGCAGTACTTC
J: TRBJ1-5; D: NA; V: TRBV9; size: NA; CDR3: CASSVDGVQPQHF; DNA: TGTGCCAGCAGCGTAGACGGGGTTCAGCCCCAGCATTTT
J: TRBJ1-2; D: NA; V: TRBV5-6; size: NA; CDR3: CASSDGPYGYTF; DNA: TGTGCCAGCTCCGACGGCCCCTATGGCTACACCTTC
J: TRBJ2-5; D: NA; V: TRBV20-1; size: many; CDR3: CSARGDQETQYF; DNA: TGCAGTGCTAGAGGAGACCAAGAGACCCAGTACTTC
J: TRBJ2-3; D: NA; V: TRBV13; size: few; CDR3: CASSQTNRPDTQYF; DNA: TGTGCCAGCAGTCAGACTAATCGGCCAGATACGCAGTATTTT
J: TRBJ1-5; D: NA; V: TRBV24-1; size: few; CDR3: CATSDPIIHRVGDQPQHF; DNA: TGTGCCACCAGTGACCCGATAATTCACAGGGTTGGGGATCAGCCCCAGCATTTT
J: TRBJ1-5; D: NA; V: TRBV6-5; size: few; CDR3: CASSYNEGGQPQHF; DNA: TGTGCCAGCAGTTACAACGAAGGGGGTCAGCCCCAGCATTTT
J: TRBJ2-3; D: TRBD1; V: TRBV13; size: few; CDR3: CASSARDRSDTQYF; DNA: TGTGCCAGCAGCGCCCGGGACAGGAGCGATACGCAGTATTTT
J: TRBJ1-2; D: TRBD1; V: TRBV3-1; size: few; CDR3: CASSQDLLWRDRDYGYTF; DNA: TGTGCCAGCAGCCAAGATCTATTATGGAGAGACAGGGACTATGGCTACACCTTC